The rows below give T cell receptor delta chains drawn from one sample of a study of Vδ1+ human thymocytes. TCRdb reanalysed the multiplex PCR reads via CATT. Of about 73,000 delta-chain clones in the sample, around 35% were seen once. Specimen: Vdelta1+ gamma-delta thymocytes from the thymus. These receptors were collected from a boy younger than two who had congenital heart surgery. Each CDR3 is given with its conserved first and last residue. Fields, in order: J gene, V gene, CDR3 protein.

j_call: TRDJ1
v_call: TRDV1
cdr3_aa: CALGDFSETDGGPQKLIF

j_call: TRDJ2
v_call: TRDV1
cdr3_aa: CALGELGLTAQLFF

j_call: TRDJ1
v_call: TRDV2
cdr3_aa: CATVRGAPTDPADAYTDKLIF

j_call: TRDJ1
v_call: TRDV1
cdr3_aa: CALGELETRSPIPPYTDKLIF

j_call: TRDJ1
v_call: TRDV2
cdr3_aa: CACDGQAVLGDNGHDKLIF

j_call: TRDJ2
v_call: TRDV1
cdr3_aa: CALGEHFLGLLVPLTAQLFF

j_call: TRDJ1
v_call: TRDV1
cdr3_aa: CALGELIAPPLLGDTEYTDKLIF

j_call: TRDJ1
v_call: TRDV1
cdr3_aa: CALGENRPVGYGLLDTDKLIF

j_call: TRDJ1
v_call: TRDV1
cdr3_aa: CALGGLRAGGYYNRFGYTDKLIF

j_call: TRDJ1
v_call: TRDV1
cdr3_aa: CAIGERSSPYWGTYTDKLIF

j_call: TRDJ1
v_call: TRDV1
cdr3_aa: CALGERRPPYGGLGAYTDKLIF

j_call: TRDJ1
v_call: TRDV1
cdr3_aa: CALGVRFLAGLYTDKLIF

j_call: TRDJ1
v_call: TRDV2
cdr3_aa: CACDTLMGIYTDKLIF

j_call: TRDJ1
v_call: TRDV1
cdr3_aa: CALGDQDGFRPSYWGIRTDKLIF

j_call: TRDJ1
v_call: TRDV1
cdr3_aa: CALGEPMPPWVITDKLIF

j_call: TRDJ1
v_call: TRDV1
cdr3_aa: CALGEKDRVLGEYKLIF

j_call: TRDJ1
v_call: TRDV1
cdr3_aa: CALGELTFFSSLGDRGYKLIF

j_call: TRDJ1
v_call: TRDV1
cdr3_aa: CALGESGRGIRHYTDKLIF

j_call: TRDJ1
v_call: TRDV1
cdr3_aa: CALGERPPSPWEQYWGIPDYTDKLIF

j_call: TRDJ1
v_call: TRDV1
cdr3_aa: CALGIRPNLPTVPYTDKLIF

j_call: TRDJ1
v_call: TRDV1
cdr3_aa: CALGDTSNQLVHTDKLIF

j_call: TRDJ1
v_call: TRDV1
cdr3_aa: CALGEPIPTTDKLIF

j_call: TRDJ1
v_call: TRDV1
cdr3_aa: CALGAAFPLRGGTFYTDKLIF

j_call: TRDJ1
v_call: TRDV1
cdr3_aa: CALGELGVKLGGYTDKLIF

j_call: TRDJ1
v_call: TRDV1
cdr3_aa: CALGASRGPYTDKLIF

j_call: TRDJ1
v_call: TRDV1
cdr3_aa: CALVTPGAGDKLIF

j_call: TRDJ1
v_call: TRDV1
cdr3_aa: CALGELYVTPWALGGPQYTDKLIF

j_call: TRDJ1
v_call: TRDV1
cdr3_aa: CALGELPLLGITDKLIF

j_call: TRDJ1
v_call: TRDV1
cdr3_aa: CALGEFLVPGHTDKLIF

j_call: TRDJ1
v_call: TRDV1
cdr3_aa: CALGELHPLRGRNTDKLIF

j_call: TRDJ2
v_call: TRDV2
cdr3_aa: CACDLPGRGESRAAQLFF

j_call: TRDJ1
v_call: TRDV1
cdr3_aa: CALGEQDVGCLPKLIF

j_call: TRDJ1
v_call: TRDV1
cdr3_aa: CALGEPKPRLPSPGRYTDKLIF

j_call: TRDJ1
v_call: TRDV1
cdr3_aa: CALGEGKANPVLGDTFTDKLIF

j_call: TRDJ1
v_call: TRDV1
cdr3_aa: CALGDRKAASCGPYTDKLIF

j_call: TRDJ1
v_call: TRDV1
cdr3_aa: CALGEIGSIPRGYGDKLIF

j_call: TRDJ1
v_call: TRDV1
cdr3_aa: CALGELRGRWGTTDKLIF

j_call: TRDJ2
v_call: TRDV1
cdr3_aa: CALPGVLGGTAQLFF

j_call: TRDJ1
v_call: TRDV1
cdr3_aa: CALGDRLLRPFAYSSYWGIRGPKLIF

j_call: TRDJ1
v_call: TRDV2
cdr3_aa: CATAVSTDKLIF

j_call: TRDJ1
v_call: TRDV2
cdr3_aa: CACDTGKGDTQHTDKLIF

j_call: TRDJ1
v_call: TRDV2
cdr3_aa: CACDTGRSNTDKLIF

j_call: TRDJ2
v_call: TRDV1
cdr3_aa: CALGELVRVWGDTGAQLFF

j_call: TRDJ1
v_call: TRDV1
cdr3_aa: CALGDRQPAPLLGEDKLIF

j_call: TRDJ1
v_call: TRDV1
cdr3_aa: CALGATLGDTRDPTYTDKLIF

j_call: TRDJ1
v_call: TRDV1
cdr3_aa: CALGEPSGGYSDKLIF

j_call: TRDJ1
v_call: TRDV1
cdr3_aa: CALGEVRRGYASTDKLIF

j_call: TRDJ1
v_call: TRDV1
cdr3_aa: CALGEPTRLGVSKLIF

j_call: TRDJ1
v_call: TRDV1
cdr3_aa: CALGERRPSSPKLIF

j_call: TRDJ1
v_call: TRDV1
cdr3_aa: CALGKRGTGGAYFMGGTPYTDKLIF

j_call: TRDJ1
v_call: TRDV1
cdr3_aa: CALGELRLGDTVGAYTDKLIF

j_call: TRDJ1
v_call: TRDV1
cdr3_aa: CALGELWFLRGPKLIF

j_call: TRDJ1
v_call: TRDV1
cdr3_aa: CALGDTARQYWGIPSGTDKLIF

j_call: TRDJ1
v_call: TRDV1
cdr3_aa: CALGESTLEGDTPDGKLIF

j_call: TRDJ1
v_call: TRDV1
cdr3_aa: CALGEFTIPGIRADKLIF

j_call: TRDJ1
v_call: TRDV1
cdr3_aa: CALGVRTSYIRLGDTLARDKLIF

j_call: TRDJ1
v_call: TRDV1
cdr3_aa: CALGEPNTYWGPLGTDKLIF

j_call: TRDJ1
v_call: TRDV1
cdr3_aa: CALGDLGLPTHTILGASTNKLIF

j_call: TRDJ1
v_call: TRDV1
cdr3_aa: CALGELNPYEVLGDIRGYTDKLIF